This entry concerns a single T cell receptor beta chain. Within its sample, this clone is medium-sized (0.01 to 0.1%). This receptor's antigen is unknown. Base-call qualities are not available, and no considerably larger clone is one nucleotide away. Each clonotype received, on average, approximately 9.9x coverage in deep resolution sequencing performed on a MiSeq, where the target depth lay between 1 in 1 million and 1 in 200,000 T cells. The immunoSEQ hsTCRB Kit was used to generate TCR beta libraries. The paper's processing steps were these. ImmunoSEQ Data Assistant and ImmunoSEQ Analyzer were used for data analysis, and V, D and J genes were assigned according to IMGT definitions. Clonality, which ranges from 0 to 1, was calculated by subtracting the normalized Shannon entropy of productive rearrangement frequencies from one. Only overrepresented clonotypes making up at least 0.05% of each patient's repertoire were included in the public clonotype analysis. Roughly 12 age-matched healthy donor repertoires from immuneACCESS were used as controls for clonality. The immuneACCESS repertoire file appears here via TCRdb, limited to in-frame rearrangements. These files lack a portion of the clones; in checked studies, under half of the deficit traces to unresolved V genes, and the cause of the others is not known. That table supplies the V and J calls and clone size; D and trimming were determined from the DNA. In this sample the table shows 45,000 to 55,000 clones, roughly 50% of which occur a single time. Less than 35% of the sample belongs to the ten largest clones.

In the germline V gene, CDR1 corresponds to SGHVS and CDR2 to FQNEAQ. V and J lose 3 bases and 7 bases, and a span of 12 bases separates them. Counted from cysteine to phenylalanine, this CDR3 has 14 amino acids. CDR3 DNA only is kept here, 42 bases in frame from base 1. The time point label, read with the paper, signifies: 12 months on ibrutinib. For TCR beta library preparation, roughly 2.1 micrograms of genomic DNA were isolated from cryopreserved PBMCs. Longitudinal blood samples from CLL patients on ibrutinib monotherapy were analyzed using high-throughput TCR beta sequencing. The patients took part in an open-label, single-center phase 2 trial of ibrutinib monotherapy. These data are taken from a study of cytotoxic CD8 clonotypes in ibrutinib-treated CLL listed by TCRdb under 2021. At the level of the whole study: In this cohort, around 15 patients were treatment-naive and fewer than 13 were relapsed/refractory, while around 18 had unmutated IGHV. Of the roughly 86 participants in the trial, roughly 26 had longitudinal samples available. All remission and progressive disease samples were collected while patients were still receiving ibrutinib. On average, each sample had roughly 230,000 productive templates and about 89,000 productive rearrangements. Cryopreserved peripheral blood mononuclear cells were collected before treatment, at response, and at either disease progression or sustained remission. Partial responses were observed in 24 patients and complete responses in 2; after a median follow-up of around 68 months, remission was maintained in roughly 15 patients and progression was observed in some 12. The response samples were drawn at a median of 12 months into treatment, with a range of roughly 6 to 36 months.

Paper-wide results and their limitations: Sampling times were not matched between sustained-remission and progressing patients, and lymph node repertoires were not studied. Public clonotypes were rare and either shrank or stayed stable during treatment, and the rise in clonality at ibrutinib response reflected expansion of private clonotypes. At baseline, clonality was higher than in age-matched healthy donors and showed a strong correlation with circulating CD8+ T-cell counts. At ibrutinib response clonality went up, during sustained remission it held steady, and at progression it dropped back toward baseline.

The chain is encoded by TRBV7-8 joined to TRBJ1-4, and the D gene may be TRBD1, 5 bases matching. This specimen consisted of PBMCs, obtained after 12 months of ibrutinib treatment. The sequence derives from a human donor with chronic lymphocytic leukemia. The base sequence is TGTGCCAGCAGCTTTGGGCAGGGTAGTGAAAAACTGTTTTTT. It is translated as CASSFGQGSEKLFF. Full variable domain (CDR3 extended with the reference TRBV7-8 and TRBJ1-4 proteins): GAGVSQSPRYKVAKRGQDVALRCDPISGHVSLFWYQQALGQGPEFLTYFQNEAQLDKSGLPSDRFFAERPEGSVSTLKIQRTQQEDSAVYLCASSFGQGSEKLFFGSGTQLSVL.